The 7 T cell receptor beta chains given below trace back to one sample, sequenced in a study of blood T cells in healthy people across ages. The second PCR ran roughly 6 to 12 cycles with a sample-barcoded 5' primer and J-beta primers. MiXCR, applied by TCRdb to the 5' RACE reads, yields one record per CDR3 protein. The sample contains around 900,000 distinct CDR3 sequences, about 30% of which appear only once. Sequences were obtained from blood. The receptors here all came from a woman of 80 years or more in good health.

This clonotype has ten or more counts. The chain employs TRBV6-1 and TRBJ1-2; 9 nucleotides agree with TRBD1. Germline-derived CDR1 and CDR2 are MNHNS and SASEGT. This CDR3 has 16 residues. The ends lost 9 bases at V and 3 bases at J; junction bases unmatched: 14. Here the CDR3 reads CASPRDRDSSYYGYTF. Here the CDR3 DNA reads TGTGCCAGTCCCCGGGACAGGGATTCTTCTTACTATGGCTACACCTTC.

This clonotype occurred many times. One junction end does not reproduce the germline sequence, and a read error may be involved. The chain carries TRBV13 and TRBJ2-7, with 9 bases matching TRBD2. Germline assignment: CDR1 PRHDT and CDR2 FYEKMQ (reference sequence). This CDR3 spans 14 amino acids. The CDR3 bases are TGTGCCAGCAGCCTAGGACTAGCGAGAGACGAGCAGTACTTC. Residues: CASSLGLARDEQYF.

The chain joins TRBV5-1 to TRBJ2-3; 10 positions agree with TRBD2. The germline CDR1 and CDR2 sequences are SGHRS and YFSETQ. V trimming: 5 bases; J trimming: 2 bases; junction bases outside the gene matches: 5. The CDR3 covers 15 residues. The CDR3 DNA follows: TGCGCCAGCAGAGATCTAGCGGGGGACACAGATACGCAGTATTTT. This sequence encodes CASRDLAGDTDTQYF.

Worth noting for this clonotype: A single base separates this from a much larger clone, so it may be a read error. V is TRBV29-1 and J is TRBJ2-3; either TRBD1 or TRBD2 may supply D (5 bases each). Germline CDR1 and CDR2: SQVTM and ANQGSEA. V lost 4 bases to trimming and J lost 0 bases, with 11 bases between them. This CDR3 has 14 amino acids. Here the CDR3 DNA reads TGCAGCGTTGGGGGGTGGGGTAGCACAGATACGCAGTATTTT. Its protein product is CSVGGWGSTDTQYF.

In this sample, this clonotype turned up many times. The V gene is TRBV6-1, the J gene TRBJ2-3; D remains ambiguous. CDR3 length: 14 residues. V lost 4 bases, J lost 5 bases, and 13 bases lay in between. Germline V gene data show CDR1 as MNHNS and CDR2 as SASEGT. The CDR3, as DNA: TGTGCCAGCAGTGGGCCCTTAGACAAAGATACGCAGTATTTT. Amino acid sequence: CASSGPLDKDTQYF.

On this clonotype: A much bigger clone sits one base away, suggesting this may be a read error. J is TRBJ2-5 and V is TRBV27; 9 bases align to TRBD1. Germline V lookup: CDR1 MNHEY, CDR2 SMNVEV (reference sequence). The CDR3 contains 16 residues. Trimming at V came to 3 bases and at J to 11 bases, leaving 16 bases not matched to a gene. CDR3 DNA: TGTGCCAGCAGTTTGGCGGGGACAGGGACAAAAAATGAGCAGTACTTC. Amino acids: CASSLAGTGTKNEQYF.

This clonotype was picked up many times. Here the CDR3 reads CASRLGGASGANVLTF. In DNA, the CDR3 is TGTGCCAGCAGACTAGGGGGGGCCTCTGGGGCCAACGTCCTGACTTTC. This chain joins TRBV6-5 and TRBJ2-6, with D tentatively TRBD2 (7 bases). Per the germline V gene, CDR1 is MNHEY and CDR2 is SVGAGI. The CDR3 is 16 amino acids. Trimming pared 6 bases from V and 0 bases from J, leaving 12 bases between.